Reported below is one TCR beta chain. What it binds is unknown. The source of the sample is a study of T cells after yellow fever vaccination. Study observations and caveats: The booster response re-showed most primary clones: 96% CD4, over 80% CD8.

Researchers made TCR cDNA using 5'RACE template switching, and this step added a universal primer site and UMIs. TCRdb re-called the 5' RACE reads through MiXCR, storing one row per CDR3 protein. The data hold approximately 160,000 distinct CDR3 sequences, with approximately 10% observed a single time. Germline lookup yields CDR1 ENHRY and CDR2 SYGVKD. Trimming removed 8 bases from V and 4 bases from J; junction bases left unmatched: 6. The CDR3 is 13 amino acids. The TCR originated in a man in his late teens or twenties who received the YFV17D yellow fever vaccine. The rearrangement links TRBV10-3 to TRBJ2-3, with 7 bases fitting TRBD2. Sample: CD8+ T cells sorted from PBMCs, taken 45 days after the yellow fever booster vaccination. The CDR3 nucleotides are TGTGCCATCCTTAGTGGGGGGGCAGATACGCAGTATTTT. It yields the protein CAILSGGADTQYF.